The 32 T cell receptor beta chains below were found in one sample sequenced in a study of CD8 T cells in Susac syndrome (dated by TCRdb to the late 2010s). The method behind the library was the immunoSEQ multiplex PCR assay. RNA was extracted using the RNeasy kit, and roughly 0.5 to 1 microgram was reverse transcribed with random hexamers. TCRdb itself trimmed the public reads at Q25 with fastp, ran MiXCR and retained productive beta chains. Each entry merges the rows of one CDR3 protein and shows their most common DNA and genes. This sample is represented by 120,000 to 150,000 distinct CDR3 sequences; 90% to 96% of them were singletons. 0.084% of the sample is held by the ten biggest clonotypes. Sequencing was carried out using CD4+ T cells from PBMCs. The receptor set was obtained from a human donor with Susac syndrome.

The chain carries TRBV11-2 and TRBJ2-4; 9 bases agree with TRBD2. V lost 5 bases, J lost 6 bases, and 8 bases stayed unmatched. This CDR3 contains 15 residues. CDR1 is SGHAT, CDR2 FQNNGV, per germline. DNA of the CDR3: TGTGCCAGCAGCCCAGGGACTAGCACGTTAAACATTCAGTACTTC. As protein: CASSPGTSTLNIQYF.

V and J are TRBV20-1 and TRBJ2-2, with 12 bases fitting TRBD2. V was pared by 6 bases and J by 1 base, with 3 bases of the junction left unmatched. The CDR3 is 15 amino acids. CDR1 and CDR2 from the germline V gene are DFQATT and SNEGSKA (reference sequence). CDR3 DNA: TGCAGTGCCCCGACTAGCGGGAGGAACACCGGGGAGCTGTTTTTT. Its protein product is CSAPTSGRNTGELFF.

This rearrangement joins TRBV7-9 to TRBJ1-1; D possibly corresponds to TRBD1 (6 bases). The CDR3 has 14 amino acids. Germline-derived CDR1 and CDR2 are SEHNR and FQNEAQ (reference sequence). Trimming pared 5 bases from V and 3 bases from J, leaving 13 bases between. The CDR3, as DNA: TGTGCCAGCAGCAGGGGGTCCGGGGACACTGAAGCTTTCTTT. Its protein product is CASSRGSGDTEAFF.

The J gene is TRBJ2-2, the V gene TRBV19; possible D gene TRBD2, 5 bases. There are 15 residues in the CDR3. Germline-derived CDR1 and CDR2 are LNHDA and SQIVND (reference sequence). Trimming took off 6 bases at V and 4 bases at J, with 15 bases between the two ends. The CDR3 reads CASSRRPLATGELFF. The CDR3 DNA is TGTGCCAGTAGCCGCCGTCCCCTAGCCACCGGGGAGCTGTTTTTT.

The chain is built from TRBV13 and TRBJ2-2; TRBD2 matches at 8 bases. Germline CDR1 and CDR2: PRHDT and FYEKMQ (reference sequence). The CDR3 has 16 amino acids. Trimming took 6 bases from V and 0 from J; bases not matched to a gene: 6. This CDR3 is CASRRAGDPNTGELFF. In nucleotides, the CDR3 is TGTGCCAGCAGAAGAGCGGGGGACCCGAACACCGGGGAGCTGTTTTTT. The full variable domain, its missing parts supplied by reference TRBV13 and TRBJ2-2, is AAGVIQSPRHLIKEKRETATLKCYPIPRHDTVYWYQQGPGQDPQFLISFYEKMQSDKGSIPDRFSAQQFSDYHSELNMSSLELGDSALYFCASRRAGDPNTGELFFGEGSRLTVL.

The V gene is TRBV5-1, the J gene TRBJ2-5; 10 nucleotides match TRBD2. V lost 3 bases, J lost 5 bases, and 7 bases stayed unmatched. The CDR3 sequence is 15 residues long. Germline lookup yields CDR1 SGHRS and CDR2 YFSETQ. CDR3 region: CASSSLAGAGETQYF. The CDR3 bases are TGCGCCAGCAGCTCCCTAGCGGGGGCCGGGGAGACCCAGTACTTC.

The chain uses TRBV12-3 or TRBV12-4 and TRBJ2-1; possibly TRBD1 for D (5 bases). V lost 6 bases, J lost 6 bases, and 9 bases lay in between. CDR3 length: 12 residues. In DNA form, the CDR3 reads TGTGCCAGCAGCAGGGAACGCAATGAGCAGTTCTTC. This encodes CASSRERNEQFF.

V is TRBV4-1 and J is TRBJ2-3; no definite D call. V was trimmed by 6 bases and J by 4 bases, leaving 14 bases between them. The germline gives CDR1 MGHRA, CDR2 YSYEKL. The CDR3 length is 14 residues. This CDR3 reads CASRPGKHSDTQYF. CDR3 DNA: TGCGCCAGCAGGCCCGGAAAACATTCAGATACGCAGTATTTT.

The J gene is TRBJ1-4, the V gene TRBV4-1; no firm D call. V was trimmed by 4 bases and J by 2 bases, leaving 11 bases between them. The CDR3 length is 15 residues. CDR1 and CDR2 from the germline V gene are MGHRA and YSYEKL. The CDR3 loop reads CASSPPGLTNEKLFF. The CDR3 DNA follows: TGCGCCAGCAGCCCACCGGGGTTGACTAATGAAAAACTGTTTTTT.

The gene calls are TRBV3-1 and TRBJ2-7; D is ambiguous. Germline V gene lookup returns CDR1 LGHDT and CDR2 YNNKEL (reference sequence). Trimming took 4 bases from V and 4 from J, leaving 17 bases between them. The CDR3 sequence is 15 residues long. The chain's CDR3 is CASSLVYSDEYEQYF. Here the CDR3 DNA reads TGTGCCAGCAGCCTCGTTTACTCCGACGAGTACGAGCAGTACTTC.

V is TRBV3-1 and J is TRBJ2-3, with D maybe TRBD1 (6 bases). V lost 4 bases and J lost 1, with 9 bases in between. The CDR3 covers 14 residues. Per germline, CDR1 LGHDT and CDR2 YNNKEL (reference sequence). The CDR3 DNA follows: TGTGCCAGCAGCCGAGACAGGCGCACAGATACGCAGTATTTT. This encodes CASSRDRRTDTQYF.

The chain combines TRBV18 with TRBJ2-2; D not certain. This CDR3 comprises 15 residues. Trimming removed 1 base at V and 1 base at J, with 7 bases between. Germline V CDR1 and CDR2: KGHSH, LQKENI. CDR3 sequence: CASSPLPGNTGELFF. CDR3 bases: TGTGCCAGCTCACCACTCCCAGGGAACACCGGGGAGCTGTTTTTT.

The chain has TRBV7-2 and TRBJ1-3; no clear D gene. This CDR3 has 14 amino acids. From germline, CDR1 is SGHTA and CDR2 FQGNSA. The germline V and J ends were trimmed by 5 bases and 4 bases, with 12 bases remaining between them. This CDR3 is CASSRGGSGNTIYF. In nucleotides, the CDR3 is TGTGCCAGCAGCCGGGGTGGAAGCGGAAACACCATATATTTT.

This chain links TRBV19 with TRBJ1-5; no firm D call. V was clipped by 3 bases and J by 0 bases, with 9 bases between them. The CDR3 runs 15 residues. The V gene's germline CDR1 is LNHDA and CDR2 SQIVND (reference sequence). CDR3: CASSMIRYSNQPQHF. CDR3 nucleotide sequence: TGTGCCAGTAGTATGATTCGCTATAGCAATCAGCCCCAGCATTTT.

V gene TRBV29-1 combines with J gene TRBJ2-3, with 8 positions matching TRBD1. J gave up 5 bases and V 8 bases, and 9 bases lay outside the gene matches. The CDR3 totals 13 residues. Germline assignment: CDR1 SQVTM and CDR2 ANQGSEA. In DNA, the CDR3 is TGCAGCTCCGACAGGGGAAACGGAGATACGCAGTATTTT. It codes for CSSDRGNGDTQYF.

CDR3 sequence: CASSSGASYNEQFF. In DNA form, the CDR3 reads TGCGCCAGCAGCTCCGGGGCCTCCTACAATGAGCAGTTCTTC. V gene TRBV5-1 combines with J gene TRBJ2-1; TRBD1 or TRBD2 may be the D gene (5 bases each). V dropped 3 bases and J dropped 0 bases, with 7 bases sitting between them. CDR3 length equals 14 residues. Germline lookup yields CDR1 SGHRS and CDR2 YFSETQ.

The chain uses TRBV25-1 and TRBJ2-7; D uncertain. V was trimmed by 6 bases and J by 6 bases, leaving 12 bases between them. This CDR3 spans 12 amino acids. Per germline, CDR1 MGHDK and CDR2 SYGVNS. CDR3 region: CASRDPRAEQYF. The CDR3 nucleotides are TGTGCCAGCAGGGACCCTCGGGCCGAGCAGTACTTC.

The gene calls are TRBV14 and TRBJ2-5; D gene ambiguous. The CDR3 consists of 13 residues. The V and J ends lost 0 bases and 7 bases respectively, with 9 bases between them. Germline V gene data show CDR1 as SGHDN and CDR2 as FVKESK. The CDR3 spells CASSQDLPRTQYF. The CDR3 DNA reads TGTGCCAGCAGCCAAGATCTTCCAAGGACCCAGTACTTC.

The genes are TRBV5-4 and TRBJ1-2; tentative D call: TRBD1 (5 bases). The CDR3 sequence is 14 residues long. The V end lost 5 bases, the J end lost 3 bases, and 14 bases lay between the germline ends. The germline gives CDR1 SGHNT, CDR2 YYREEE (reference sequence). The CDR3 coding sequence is TGTGCCAGCAGTTCCGGGACGATCGACTATGGCTACACCTTC. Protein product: CASSSGTIDYGYTF.

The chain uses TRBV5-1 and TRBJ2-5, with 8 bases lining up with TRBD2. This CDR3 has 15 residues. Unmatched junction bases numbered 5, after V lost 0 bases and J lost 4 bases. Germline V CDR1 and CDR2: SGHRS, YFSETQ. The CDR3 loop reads CASSLGSGRLETQYF. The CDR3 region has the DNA TGCGCCAGCAGCTTGGGAAGCGGGAGACTAGAGACCCAGTACTTC.

CDR3 in amino acids: CASTDRGPPDYEQYF. CDR3 nucleotides: TGCGCCAGCACGGACAGGGGGCCCCCTGACTACGAGCAGTACTTC. V usage is TRBV23-1 and J usage is TRBJ2-7; 11 nucleotides align to TRBD1. TRBV23-1 is assigned to the ORF class and has an uncertain function. With V trimmed by 7 bases and J by 3 bases, 8 bases remained unmatched. The CDR3 is made up of 15 amino acids.

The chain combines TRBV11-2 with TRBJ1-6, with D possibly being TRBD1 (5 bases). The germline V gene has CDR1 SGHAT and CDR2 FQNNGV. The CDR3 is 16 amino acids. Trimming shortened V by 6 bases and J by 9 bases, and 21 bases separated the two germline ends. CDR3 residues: CASRPQRGAVGSPLHF. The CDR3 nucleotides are TGTGCCAGCAGGCCCCAGAGAGGGGCCGTCGGTTCACCCCTCCACTTT.

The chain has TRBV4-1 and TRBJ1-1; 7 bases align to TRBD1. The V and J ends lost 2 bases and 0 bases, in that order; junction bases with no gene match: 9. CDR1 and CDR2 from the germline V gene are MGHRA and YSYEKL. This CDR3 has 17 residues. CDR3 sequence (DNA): TGCGCCAGCAGCCAACCCCACAGGGGAAGGATGAACACTGAAGCTTTCTTT. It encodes CASSQPHRGRMNTEAFF.

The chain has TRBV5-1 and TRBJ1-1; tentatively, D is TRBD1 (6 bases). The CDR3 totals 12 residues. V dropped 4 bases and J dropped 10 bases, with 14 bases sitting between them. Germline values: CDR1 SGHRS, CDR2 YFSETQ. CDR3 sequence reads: CASSTQQGPAFF. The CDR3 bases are TGCGCCAGCAGCACTCAACAGGGACCAGCTTTCTTT.

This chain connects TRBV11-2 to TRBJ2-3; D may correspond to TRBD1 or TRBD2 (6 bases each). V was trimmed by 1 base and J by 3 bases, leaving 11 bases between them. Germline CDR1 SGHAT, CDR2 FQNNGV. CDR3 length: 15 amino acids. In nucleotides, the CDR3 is TGTGCCAGCAGCTTAGCGGGGGCCCCGACAGATACGCAGTATTTT. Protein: CASSLAGAPTDTQYF.

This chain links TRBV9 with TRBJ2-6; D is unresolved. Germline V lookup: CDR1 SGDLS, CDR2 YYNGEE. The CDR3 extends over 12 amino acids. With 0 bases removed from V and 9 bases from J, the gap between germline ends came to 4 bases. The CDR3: CASSVEFNVLTF. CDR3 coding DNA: TGTGCCAGCAGCGTAGAGTTCAACGTCCTGACTTTC.

CDR3: CATSRDRASYEQYF. CDR3 nucleotides: TGTGCCACCAGCAGAGACAGGGCTTCCTACGAGCAGTACTTC. The chain employs TRBV15 and TRBJ2-7; possible D gene TRBD1, 5 bases. V lost 0 bases and J 1 base, leaving 7 bases between the germline ends. Germline CDR1 and CDR2: LNHNV and YYDKDF (reference sequence). This CDR3 is 14 amino acids long.

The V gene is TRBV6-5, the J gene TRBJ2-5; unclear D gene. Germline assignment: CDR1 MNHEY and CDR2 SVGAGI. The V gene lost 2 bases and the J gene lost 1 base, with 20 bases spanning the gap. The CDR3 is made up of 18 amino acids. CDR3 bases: TGTGCCAGCAGTTACCCAATTCGTTCGCCCGGGTCCCAAGAGACCCAGTACTTC. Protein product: CASSYPIRSPGSQETQYF.

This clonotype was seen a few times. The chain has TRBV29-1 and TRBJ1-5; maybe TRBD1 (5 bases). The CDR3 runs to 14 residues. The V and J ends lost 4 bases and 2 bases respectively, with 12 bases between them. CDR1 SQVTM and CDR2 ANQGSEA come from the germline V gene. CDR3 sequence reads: CSVVPGTGNQPQHF. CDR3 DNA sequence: TGCAGCGTTGTTCCCGGGACTGGCAATCAGCCCCAGCATTTT.

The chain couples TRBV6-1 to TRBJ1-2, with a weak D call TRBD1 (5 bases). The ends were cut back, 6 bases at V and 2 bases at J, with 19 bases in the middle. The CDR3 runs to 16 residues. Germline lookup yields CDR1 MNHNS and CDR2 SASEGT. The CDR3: CASRWNPGRGNYGYTF. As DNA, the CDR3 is TGTGCCAGCAGGTGGAATCCAGGGAGGGGCAACTATGGCTACACCTTC.

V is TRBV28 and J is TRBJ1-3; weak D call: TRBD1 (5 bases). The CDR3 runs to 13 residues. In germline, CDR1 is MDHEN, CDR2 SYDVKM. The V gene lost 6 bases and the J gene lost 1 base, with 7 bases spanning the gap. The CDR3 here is CASRGPSGNTIYF. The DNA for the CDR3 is TGTGCCAGCAGGGGGCCATCTGGAAACACCATATATTTT.

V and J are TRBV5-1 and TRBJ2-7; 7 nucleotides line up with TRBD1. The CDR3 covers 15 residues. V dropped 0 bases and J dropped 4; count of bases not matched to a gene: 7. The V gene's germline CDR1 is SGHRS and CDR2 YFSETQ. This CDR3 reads CASSLGRDSKYEQYF. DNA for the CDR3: TGCGCCAGCAGCTTGGGCCGGGACAGTAAATACGAGCAGTACTTC.